A single sample is the source of the 12 T cell receptor beta chains below, sequenced in a study of blood T cell repertoires in COVID-19. Measured with immunoSEQ multiplex PCR; TCRdb has only the in-frame clones, and not every one. The data show 62,000 or so clones, about 86% seen once. Sequencing used peripheral blood. These receptors all stem from a woman aged 55 to 70 with acute or convalescent COVID-19.

The rearrangement uses TRBV15 and TRBJ2-7, with D perhaps matching TRBD1 (6 bases). Germline V gene sequence: CDR1 LNHNV, CDR2 YYDKDF (reference sequence). The CDR3 is 15 residues long. The V end was cut by 0 bases, the J end by 7 bases, with 16 bases between. The CDR3 sequence: CATSRDSGTGSEQYF. The CDR3 DNA reads TGTGCCACCAGCAGAGATAGTGGAACAGGGAGTGAGCAGTACTTC.

This chain joins TRBV6-1 and TRBJ1-5, with unresolved D. V dropped 2 bases and J dropped 0 bases, with 8 bases sitting between them. Germline assignment: CDR1 MNHNS and CDR2 SASEGT. This CDR3 is built from 15 residues. CDR3 sequence: CASSEIIYSNQPQHF. CDR3 sequence (DNA): TGTGCCAGCAGTGAAATAATCTATAGCAATCAGCCCCAGCATTTT.

The chain carries TRBV2 and TRBJ1-1, with D possibly TRBD1 on 6 matching bases. This CDR3 contains 15 residues. Trimming removed 4 bases from V and 4 bases from J, with 16 bases in between. Germline V gives CDR1 SNHLY, CDR2 FYNNEI. DNA for the CDR3: TGTGCCAGCAGTGTTCCCCAAGCCAGGGGCACTGAAGCTTTCTTT. Protein product: CASSVPQARGTEAFF.

This chain joins TRBV3-1 (or the pseudogene TRBV3-2) and TRBJ1-6; D gene ambiguous. V shed 4 bases and J shed 1 base, with 8 bases lying between them. There are 15 residues in the CDR3. Germline CDR1 is LGHDT and CDR2 is YNNKEL (reference sequence). The DNA of the CDR3 is TGTGCCAGCAGCCCCTTGAGGTCCTATAATTCACCCCTCCACTTT. This gives the protein CASSPLRSYNSPLHF.

This CDR3 reads CASSLQGQGADGYTF. The CDR3 bases are TGTGCCAGCAGCTTACAGGGACAGGGGGCCGACGGCTACACCTTC. The chain couples TRBV7-2 to TRBJ1-2; TRBD1 matches 12 bases. Germline CDR1 and CDR2: SGHTA and FQGNSA. The CDR3 covers 15 residues. Germline trimming cut 2 bases from V and 8 bases from J; bases unmatched to any gene: 6.

The V call is TRBV12-3 or TRBV12-4, the J call TRBJ1-1, with D possibly matching TRBD1 (5 bases). V was trimmed by 7 bases and J by 10 bases, leaving 13 bases between them. The CDR3 runs to 11 residues. DNA for the CDR3: TGTGCCAGCAATAAGGGGTTCGGAGCTTTCTTT. This encodes CASNKGFGAFF.

The chain combines TRBV29-1 with TRBJ1-1; D unclear. Per germline, CDR1 SQVTM and CDR2 ANQGSEA. The CDR3 has 12 residues. The V end lost 7 bases, the J end lost 7 bases, and 16 bases lay between the germline ends. The CDR3 DNA reads TGCAGCGCCCGCCAGCAATCGGGTGAAGCTTTCTTT. This codes for CSARQQSGEAFF.

The chain couples TRBV9 to TRBJ2-2; 10 nucleotides line up with TRBD2. CDR3 size: 16 residues. Germline CDR1 is SGDLS and CDR2 is YYNGEE. Trimming at V came to 3 bases and at J to 3 bases, leaving 5 bases not matched to a gene. The CDR3 DNA reads TGTGCCAGCAGCGAGGGACTAGCGCCAGACACCGGGGAGCTGTTTTTT. Its protein product is CASSEGLAPDTGELFF. Full variable domain (remainder filled in from reference TRBV9 and TRBJ2-2): DSGVTQTPKHLITATGQRVTLRCSPRSGDLSVYWYQQSLDQGLQFLIQYYNGEERAKGNILERFSAQQFPDLHSELNLSSLELGDSALYFCASSEGLAPDTGELFFGEGSRLTVL.

The genes are TRBV6-2 or TRBV6-3 and TRBJ2-2, with TRBD2 identical over 10 bases. Germline CDR1 is MNHEY and CDR2 is SVGEGT. With V trimmed by 4 bases and J by 0 bases, 5 bases remained unmatched. The CDR3 loop spans 17 amino acids. The CDR3 DNA sequence: TGTGCCAGCAGTTGGGTAGCGGGAGGACCGAACACCGGGGAGCTGTTTTTT. It yields the protein CASSWVAGGPNTGELFF.

The chain recombines TRBV9 with TRBJ2-1; 9 bases are a match to TRBD2. The V and J ends lost 0 bases and 10 bases, in that order; junction bases with no gene match: 8. The CDR3 contains 15 residues. Germline CDR1 SGDLS, CDR2 YYNGEE. CDR3 amino acids: CASSVAASGALEQFF. In nucleotides, the CDR3 is TGTGCCAGCAGCGTAGCAGCTAGCGGGGCACTGGAGCAGTTCTTC.

This chain connects TRBV15 to TRBJ2-5, with 7 bases lining up with TRBD1. V was clipped by 3 bases and J by 1 base; unmatched bases: 2. The CDR3 runs 14 residues. Germline CDR1 reads LNHNV; CDR2 reads YYDKDF (reference sequence). The DNA of the CDR3 is TGTGCCACCAGCAGGGACAGGAGCCAAGAGACCCAGTACTTC. This translates into CATSRDRSQETQYF.

This chain connects TRBV10-1 to TRBJ1-6; 9 bases are a match to TRBD1. V gave up 0 bases and J gave up 7 bases; unmatched junction bases: 1. The CDR3 contains 15 residues. Germline values: CDR1 WNHNN, CDR2 SYGVQD (reference sequence). The CDR3 loop is CASSESGTGNSPLHF. CDR3 DNA sequence: TGCGCCAGCAGTGAGTCCGGGACAGGGAATTCACCCCTCCACTTT.